These 24 T cell receptor beta chains came from one sample sequenced in a study of cytomegalovirus exposure and HLA in healthy donors. The PCR was carried out with 60 Vbeta primers and 13 Jbeta primers. The data were produced by immunoSEQ multiplex PCR, yet TCRdb's version contains in-frame clones alone and is incomplete. The sample spans 45,000 to 60,000 clones; the ten largest clones claim 6.5% to 8%. The sample consisted of PBMCs. These receptors were obtained from a middle-aged woman in good health and CMV-seronegative.

The V gene is TRBV6-5, the J gene TRBJ1-3; D gene ambiguous. The V end lost 0 bases, the J end lost 7 bases, and 13 bases lay between the germline ends. Germline-derived CDR1 and CDR2 are MNHEY and SVGAGI. The CDR3 consists of 15 residues. The CDR3 protein is CASSYSPRLGNTIYF. For the CDR3, the DNA is TGTGCCAGCAGTTACTCCCCCCGTCTAGGTAACACCATATATTTT.

The chain uses TRBV4-3 and TRBJ2-1, with D maybe TRBD2 (6 bases). Germline V CDR1 and CDR2: LGHNA, YSLEER. The length of the CDR3 is 16 residues. V gave up 4 bases and J gave up 4 bases, with 17 bases separating them. The CDR3 loop reads CASSLNVGSRYNEQFF. CDR3 sequence (DNA): TGCGCCAGCAGCCTCAACGTCGGGAGTAGGTACAATGAGCAGTTCTTC.

The V call is TRBV9, the J call TRBJ2-7, with a tentative D call TRBD2 (5 bases). This CDR3 is built from 17 residues. The V gene lost 0 bases and the J gene lost 4 bases, with 20 bases spanning the gap. The V gene's germline CDR1 is SGDLS and CDR2 YYNGEE. The CDR3 region is CASSVGADWTVGYEQYF. The CDR3 DNA reads as TGTGCCAGCAGCGTAGGGGCAGACTGGACTGTGGGGTACGAGCAGTACTTC.

The gene calls are TRBV18 and TRBJ2-1, with 9 bases aligning to TRBD1. V was pared by 2 bases and J by 7 bases, with 12 bases of the junction left unmatched. The length of the CDR3 is 17 residues. Germline CDR1 is KGHSH and CDR2 is LQKENI. In DNA, the CDR3 is TGTGCCAGCTCACCAGCGGCAGCCGGGACAGGGCGAAATGAGCAGTTCTTC. The encoded protein is CASSPAAAGTGRNEQFF.

CDR3 bases: TGTGCCAGCTCACCAAGCGGACAGGGGAGGGACACTGAAGCTTTCTTT. This sequence encodes CASSPSGQGRDTEAFF. This sequence joins TRBV18 and TRBJ1-1, with 9 bases identical to TRBD1. The CDR3 is 16 residues long. Per germline, CDR1 KGHSH and CDR2 LQKENI. V lost 2 bases and J lost 3; bases outside the gene matches: 7.

The rearrangement joins TRBV7-2 to TRBJ2-2; 8 nucleotides match TRBD1. CDR1 and CDR2 (germline): SGHTA, FQGNSA. The CDR3 runs 16 residues. Trimming took 5 bases from V and 0 from J; bases not matched to a gene: 5. The CDR3 loop reads CASSPTTGANTGELFF. For the CDR3, the DNA is TGTGCCAGCAGCCCGACGACAGGGGCGAACACCGGGGAGCTGTTTTTT.

This sequence joins TRBV5-5 and TRBJ2-1, with D perhaps matching TRBD2 (6 bases). CDR3 length: 18 amino acids. V lost 3 bases and J 5 bases, leaving 24 bases between the germline ends. Germline CDR1 reads SGHKS; CDR2 reads YYEKEE (reference sequence). In DNA, the CDR3 is TGTGCCAGCAGCTCGGTGCCCTGGGTGGGGGGTACCGACAATGAGCAGTTCTTC. This codes for CASSSVPWVGGTDNEQFF.

This rearrangement joins TRBV7-9 to TRBJ2-7; D perhaps matches TRBD2 (5 bases). V lost 6 bases and J 5 bases, leaving 11 bases between the germline ends. Germline CDR1 SEHNR, CDR2 FQNEAQ (reference sequence). CDR3 length equals 12 residues. CDR3 nucleotides: TGTGCCAGCAGTTTTGTCGGGAACGAGCAGTACTTC. Its protein product is CASSFVGNEQYF.

The V and J genes are TRBV9 and TRBJ1-1, with 7 bases fitting TRBD1. This CDR3 has 16 amino acids. V shed 2 bases, J shed 2 bases, and the junction held 9 bases outside the gene matches. Germline CDR1 and CDR2: SGDLS and YYNGEE. The CDR3 loop reads CASSVQGDSLNTEAFF. The CDR3 DNA sequence: TGTGCCAGCAGCGTCCAAGGGGACAGTCTTAACACTGAAGCTTTCTTT. The complete variable domain, with remaining parts taken from reference TRBV9 and TRBJ1-1, reads DSGVTQTPKHLITATGQRVTLRCSPRSGDLSVYWYQQSLDQGLQFLIQYYNGEERAKGNILERFSAQQFPDLHSELNLSSLELGDSALYFCASSVQGDSLNTEAFFGQGTRLTVV.

V and J are TRBV6-5 and TRBJ2-1, with 12 bases fitting TRBD2. The CDR3 contains 15 residues. From germline, CDR1 is MNHEY and CDR2 SVGAGI. V lost 0 bases and J lost 8; bases outside the gene matches: 2. CDR3 DNA sequence: TGTGCCAGCAGTTACTCGGCTAGCGGGAGGGATGAGCAGTTCTTC. Its translation: CASSYSASGRDEQFF.

The chain has TRBV28 and TRBJ1-5; D unclear. V lost 2 bases to trimming and J lost 7 bases, with 12 bases between them. The CDR3 is 14 residues long. The germline CDR1 and CDR2 sequences are MDHEN and SYDVKM. CDR3: CASSLVARGQPQHF. CDR3 nucleotides: TGTGCCAGCAGTTTAGTGGCGAGAGGGCAGCCCCAGCATTTT.

This chain uses TRBV19 with TRBJ2-3; the D gene is possibly TRBD1 (5 bases). CDR3 length equals 14 residues. Germline V CDR1 and CDR2: LNHDA, SQIVND (reference sequence). Deletions cut 6 bases from V and 3 bases from J, with 13 bases between. The CDR3 DNA reads TGTGCCAGTAGCCAGGGCGGCAGTACAGATACGCAGTATTTT. Protein sequence: CASSQGGSTDTQYF.

Worth noting for this clone: One end of the junction does not line up with germline, which may come from a read error. The V call is TRBV4-2, the J call TRBJ2-5; a weak D match, TRBD1 (6 bases). The CDR3 length is 17 residues. Germline CDR1 reads LGHNA; CDR2 reads YNFKEQ. Here the CDR3 reads CASSQDPWQGPQGTQYF. The CDR3 DNA is TGTGCCAGCAGCCAAGATCCGTGGCAGGGGCCCCAAGGGACCCAGTACTTC.

This chain connects TRBV6-5 to TRBJ1-1, with D maybe TRBD1 (6 bases). Germline CDR1 and CDR2: MNHEY and SVGAGI. This CDR3 spans 14 amino acids. V dropped 6 bases and J dropped 1 base, with 12 bases sitting between them. For the CDR3, the DNA is TGTGCCAGCAGGCAACCACAGGGGAACACTGAAGCTTTCTTT. Amino acids: CASRQPQGNTEAFF.

The chain links TRBV4-3 to TRBJ2-1, with 8 bases that match TRBD2. CDR1 is LGHNA and CDR2 is YSLEER in the germline V gene. The CDR3 is 19 amino acids. V shed 0 bases, J shed 0 bases, and the junction held 10 bases outside the gene matches. The CDR3 nucleotides read TGCGCCAGCAGCCAAGATTATACTAGCGGCAGCTACTCCTACAATGAGCAGTTCTTC. Protein product: CASSQDYTSGSYSYNEQFF.

This rearrangement joins TRBV2 to TRBJ1-4; a weak D match, TRBD1 (5 bases). The CDR3 loop spans 16 amino acids. V lost 0 bases to trimming and J lost 6 bases, with 14 bases between them. Per the germline V gene, CDR1 is SNHLY and CDR2 is FYNNEI. The CDR3 DNA is TGTGCCAGCAGTGAAGCGGGGGGAGGAAGCGATGAAAAACTGTTTTTT. As protein: CASSEAGGGSDEKLFF.

The chain recombines TRBV6-1 with TRBJ2-3; the match to TRBD1 covers 7 bases. The CDR3 sequence is 15 residues long. Germline V CDR1 and CDR2: MNHNS, SASEGT. After removal of 4 bases from V and 1 base from J, the junction contained 5 bases not matched to a gene. The CDR3 region is CASSGGQEGTDTQYF. CDR3 sequence (DNA): TGTGCCAGCAGTGGAGGACAGGAAGGCACAGATACGCAGTATTTT.

This rearrangement joins TRBV7-6 to TRBJ2-1; TRBD2 matches at 11 bases. The CDR3 is 15 amino acids. Germline CDR1 reads SGHVS; CDR2 reads FNYEAQ. J gave up 9 bases and V 1 base, and 5 bases lay outside the gene matches. The CDR3 loop reads CASSLGGSGGGEQFF. In DNA form, the CDR3 reads TGTGCCAGCAGCTTAGGTGGTAGCGGGGGGGGTGAGCAGTTCTTC.

V gene TRBV28 combines with J gene TRBJ1-1, with TRBD1 identical over 8 bases. CDR1 is MDHEN and CDR2 is SYDVKM in the germline V gene. The CDR3 runs to 14 residues. The trim removed 4 bases at V and 5 bases at J, leaving 6 bases unmatched. CDR3 amino acids: CASSSGQGDTEAFF. Written as DNA, the CDR3 is TGTGCCAGCAGTTCAGGACAGGGAGATACTGAAGCTTTCTTT.

The chain employs TRBV6-5 and TRBJ2-1, with 7 bases identical to TRBD2. The germline V gene encodes CDR1 MNHEY and CDR2 SVGAGI. V shed 2 bases and J 8 bases; nucleotides not matched to a gene: 9. The CDR3 runs 15 residues. The CDR3 loop is CASSYQAGSPHEQFF. In DNA, the CDR3 is TGTGCCAGCAGTTACCAAGCGGGGAGTCCTCATGAGCAGTTCTTC.

The chain joins TRBV19 to TRBJ1-1, with D perhaps TRBD1 (6 bases). V was clipped by 6 bases and J by 1 base, with 18 bases between them. CDR1 LNHDA and CDR2 SQIVND come from the germline V gene (reference sequence). The CDR3 is made up of 16 amino acids. The CDR3 bases are TGTGCCAGTAGGGTTGCCCCAGGGGCAGCGAACACTGAAGCTTTCTTT. Protein product: CASRVAPGAANTEAFF.

V is TRBV18 and J is TRBJ2-7; no definite D call. Germline V gene lookup returns CDR1 KGHSH and CDR2 LQKENI. This CDR3 has 12 residues. The V end lost 3 bases, the J end lost 2 bases, and 5 bases lay between the germline ends. CDR3 residues: CASSPTPYEQYF. CDR3 in DNA: TGTGCCAGCTCACCGACTCCCTACGAGCAGTACTTC.

The chain is built from TRBV7-9 and TRBJ2-2, with 11 bases matching TRBD2. Germline trimming cut 6 bases from V and 4 bases from J; bases unmatched to any gene: 7. This CDR3 has 16 residues. CDR1 and CDR2 (germline): SEHNR, FQNEAQ (reference sequence). CDR3 sequence (DNA): TGTGCCAGCAGACAAGAACTAGCGGGGGCCACCGGGGAGCTGTTTTTT. This translates into CASRQELAGATGELFF.

The chain links TRBV6-5 to TRBJ2-3; D gene unclear. The CDR3 is 14 amino acids. V was cut by 0 bases and J by 0 bases, with 4 bases left in between. The germline V gene encodes CDR1 MNHEY and CDR2 SVGAGI. The CDR3 region has the DNA TGTGCCAGCAGTTACTCGGCCAGCACAGATACGCAGTATTTT. Protein sequence: CASSYSASTDTQYF.